Listed below are T cell receptor beta chains from one sample, sequenced in a study of neurological immune-mediated disorders. TCRdb analysed the 5' RACE reads with MiXCR anew, one entry per CDR3 protein. The sample has over 60,000 distinct CDR3 sequences; roughly 4.8% are singletons. The specimen sequenced was PBMCs. These receptor sequences come from a woman in her 30s with multiple sclerosis. Both conserved end residues are trimmed from each CDR3.

v_call	j_call	cdr3_aa
TRBV7-2	TRBJ2-5	ASSFARGQETQY
TRBV5-1	TRBJ1-1	ASRVGLNTEAF
TRBV5-1	TRBJ1-2	ASSNRTLYGYT
TRBV6-5	TRBJ2-3	ASSYSPSGSYTDTQY
TRBV20-1	TRBJ1-1	SAYDTGPGGEAF
TRBV12-3/TRBV12-4	TRBJ1-1	ASSGPGTEAF
TRBV7-9	TRBJ1-3	ASSRGGSYSGNTIY
TRBV5-1	TRBJ1-2	ASSSQQGYGYT
TRBV20-1	TRBJ2-5	SASWELETQY
TRBV24-1	TRBJ1-5	ATRGESNQPQH
TRBV2	TRBJ2-3	ASSETFTQY
TRBV7-9	TRBJ2-7	ASREGSTYEQY
TRBV12-3/TRBV12-4	TRBJ2-2	ASSSPGRPTGELF
TRBV5-1	TRBJ2-5	ASSLGGGTQETQY
TRBV29-1	TRBJ1-2	SVERSGQGW
TRBV5-4	TRBJ1-1	ASSLGYGIEAF
TRBV12-5	TRBJ2-5	ASDQQGSWETQY
TRBV3-1	TRBJ2-3	ASSPRTPSTSGHTDTQY
TRBV20-1	TRBJ2-7	SARGGGTYEQY
TRBV12-3/TRBV12-4	TRBJ2-3	ASSSGVPSTDTQY
TRBV5-1	TRBJ2-1	ASSLVAGGSFNEQF
TRBV12-3/TRBV12-4	TRBJ1-2	ASSFGVGNYGYT
TRBV25-1	TRBJ1-4	ASEGGYKLF
TRBV12-3/TRBV12-4	TRBJ2-5	ASSLGGPSGETQY
TRBV7-8	TRBJ1-1	ASSAAGRTDTEAF
TRBV7-3	TRBJ2-2	ASSQGGSNTGELF
TRBV6-6	TRBJ1-6	ASSYVNSPLH
TRBV5-1	TRBJ1-5	ASSSGTDYNQPQH
TRBV18	TRBJ2-3	ASSPPLLAGNTDTQY
TRBV4-1	TRBJ1-5	ASSEALNQPQH
TRBV18	TRBJ1-2	ASSPDGNYGYT
TRBV5-1	TRBJ2-1	ASSLAFPGSSYNEQF
TRBV5-1	TRBJ1-4	ASSPSPNEKLF
TRBV5-1	TRBJ2-3	ASSLRDSSDTQY
TRBV24-1	TRBJ2-3	ATSDLRLSTDTQY
TRBV5-1	TRBJ2-2	ASSYPGQGLTGELF
TRBV29-1	TRBJ2-3	SVAGRYTDTQY
TRBV5-1	TRBJ1-1	ASSLGAGGVPEAF
TRBV5-1	TRBJ2-3	ASSPARDYTDTQY
TRBV5-6	TRBJ1-1	ASSPEGDRGPATEAF
TRBV12-3/TRBV12-4	TRBJ2-1	ASSTPTGLAGDPEQF
TRBV20-1	TRBJ2-3	SARDGSSGVGTQY
TRBV27	TRBJ2-1	ASSSRPGLAGVNEQF